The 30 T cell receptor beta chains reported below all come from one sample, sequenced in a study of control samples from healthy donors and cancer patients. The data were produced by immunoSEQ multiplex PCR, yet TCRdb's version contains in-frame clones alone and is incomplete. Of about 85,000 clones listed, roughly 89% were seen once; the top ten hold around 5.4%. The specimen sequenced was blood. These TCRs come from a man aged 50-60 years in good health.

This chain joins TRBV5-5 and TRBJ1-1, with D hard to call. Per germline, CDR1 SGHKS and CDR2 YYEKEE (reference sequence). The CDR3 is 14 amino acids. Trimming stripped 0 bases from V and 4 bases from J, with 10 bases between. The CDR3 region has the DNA TGTGCCAGCAGCTTGGGCGGGGAAACCACTGAAGCTTTCTTT. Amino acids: CASSLGGETTEAFF.

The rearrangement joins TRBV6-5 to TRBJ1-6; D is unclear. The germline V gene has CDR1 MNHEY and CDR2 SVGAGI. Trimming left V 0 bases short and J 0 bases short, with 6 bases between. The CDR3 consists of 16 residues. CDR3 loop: CASSYSGSSYNSPLHF. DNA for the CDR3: TGTGCCAGCAGTTACTCGGGGAGCTCCTATAATTCACCCCTCCACTTT.

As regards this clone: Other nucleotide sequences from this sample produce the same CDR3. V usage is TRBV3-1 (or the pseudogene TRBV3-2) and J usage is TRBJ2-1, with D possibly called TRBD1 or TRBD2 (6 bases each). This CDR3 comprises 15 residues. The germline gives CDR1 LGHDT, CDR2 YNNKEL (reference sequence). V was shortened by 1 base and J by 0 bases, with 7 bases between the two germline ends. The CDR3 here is CASSQGGASYNEQFF. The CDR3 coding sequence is TGTGCCAGCAGCCAAGGGGGGGCCTCCTACAATGAGCAGTTCTTC.

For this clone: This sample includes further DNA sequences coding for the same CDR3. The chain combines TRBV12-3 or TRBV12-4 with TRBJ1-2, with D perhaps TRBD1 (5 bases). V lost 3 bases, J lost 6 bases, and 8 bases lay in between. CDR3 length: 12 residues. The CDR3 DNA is TGTGCCAGCAGTTTCGGGGGGAATGGCTACACCTTC. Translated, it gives CASSFGGNGYTF.

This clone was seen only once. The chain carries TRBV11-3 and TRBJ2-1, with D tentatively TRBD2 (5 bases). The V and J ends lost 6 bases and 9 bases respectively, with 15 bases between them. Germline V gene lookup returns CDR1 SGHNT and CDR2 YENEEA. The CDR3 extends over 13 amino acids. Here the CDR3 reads CASSVIAGREQFF. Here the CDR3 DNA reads TGTGCCAGCAGTGTTATCGCGGGCCGTGAGCAGTTCTTC.

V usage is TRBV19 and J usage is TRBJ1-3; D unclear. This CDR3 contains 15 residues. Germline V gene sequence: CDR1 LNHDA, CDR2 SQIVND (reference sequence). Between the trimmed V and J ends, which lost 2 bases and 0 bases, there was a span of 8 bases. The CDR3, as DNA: TGTGCCAGTAGTATAATTTCCAGCTCTGGAAACACCATATATTTT. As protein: CASSIISSSGNTIYF.

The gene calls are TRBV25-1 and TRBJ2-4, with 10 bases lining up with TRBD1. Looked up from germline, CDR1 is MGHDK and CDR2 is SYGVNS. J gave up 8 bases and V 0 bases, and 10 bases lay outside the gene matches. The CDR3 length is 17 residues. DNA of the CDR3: TGTGCCAGCAGTGAATATAGGACAGGGGGGAATGGGTACATTCAGTACTTC. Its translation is CASSEYRTGGNGYIQYF.

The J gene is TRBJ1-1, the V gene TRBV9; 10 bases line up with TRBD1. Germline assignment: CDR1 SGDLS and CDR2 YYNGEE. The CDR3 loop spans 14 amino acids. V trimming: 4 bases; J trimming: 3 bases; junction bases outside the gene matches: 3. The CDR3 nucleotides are TGTGCCAGCAGCCCAGGGACAGGGGACACTGAAGCTTTCTTT. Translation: CASSPGTGDTEAFF.

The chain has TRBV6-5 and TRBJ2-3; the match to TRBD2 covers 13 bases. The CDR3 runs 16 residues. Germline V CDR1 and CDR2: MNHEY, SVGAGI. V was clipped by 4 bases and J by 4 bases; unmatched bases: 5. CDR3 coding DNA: TGTGCCAGCAGTTCCGGACTAGCGGGGGCCCCAGATACGCAGTATTTT. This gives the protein CASSSGLAGAPDTQYF.

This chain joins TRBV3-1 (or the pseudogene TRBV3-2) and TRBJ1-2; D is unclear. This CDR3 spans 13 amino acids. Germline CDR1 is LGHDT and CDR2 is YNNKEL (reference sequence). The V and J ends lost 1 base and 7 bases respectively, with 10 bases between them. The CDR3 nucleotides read TGTGCCAGCAGCCAAGCGGCCCTTATTGGCTACACCTTC. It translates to CASSQAALIGYTF.

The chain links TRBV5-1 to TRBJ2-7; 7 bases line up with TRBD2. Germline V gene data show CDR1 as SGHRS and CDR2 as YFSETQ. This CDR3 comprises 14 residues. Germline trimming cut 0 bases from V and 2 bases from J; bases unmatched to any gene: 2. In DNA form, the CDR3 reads TGCGCCAGCAGCTTGGCCGGGACTACCTACGAGCAGTACTTC. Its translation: CASSLAGTTYEQYF. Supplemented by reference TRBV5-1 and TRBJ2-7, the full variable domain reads KAGVTQTPRYLIKTRGQQVTLSCSPISGHRSVSWYQQTPGQGLQFLFEYFSETQRNKGNFPGRFSGRQFSNSRSEMNVSTLELGDSALYLCASSLAGTTYEQYFGPGTRLTVT.

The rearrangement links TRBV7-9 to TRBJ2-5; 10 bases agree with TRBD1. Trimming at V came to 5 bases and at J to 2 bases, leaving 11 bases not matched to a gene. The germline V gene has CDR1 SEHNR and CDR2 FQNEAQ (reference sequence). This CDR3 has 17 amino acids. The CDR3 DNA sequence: TGTGCCAGCAGCCCCTGGGACAGGGGTGAATTTCAAGAGACCCAGTACTTC. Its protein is CASSPWDRGEFQETQYF.

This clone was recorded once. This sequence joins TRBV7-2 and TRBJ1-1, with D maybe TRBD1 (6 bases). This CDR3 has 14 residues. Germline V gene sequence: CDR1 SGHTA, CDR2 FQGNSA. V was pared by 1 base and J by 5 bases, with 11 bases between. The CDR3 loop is CASSLVGGATEAFF. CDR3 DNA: TGTGCCAGCAGCTTAGTAGGGGGGGCGACTGAAGCTTTCTTT.

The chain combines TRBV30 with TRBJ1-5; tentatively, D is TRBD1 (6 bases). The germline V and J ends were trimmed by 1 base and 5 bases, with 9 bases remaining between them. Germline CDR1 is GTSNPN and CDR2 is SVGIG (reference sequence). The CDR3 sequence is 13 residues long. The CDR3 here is CAWSGGRDQPQHF. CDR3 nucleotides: TGTGCCTGGAGTGGGGGGCGGGATCAGCCCCAGCATTTT.

CDR3 sequence reads: CASSRSTSGVNTGELFF. CDR3 nucleotides: TGCGCCAGCAGCCGCTCAACTAGCGGGGTAAACACCGGGGAGCTGTTTTTT. This chain uses TRBV4-1 with TRBJ2-2; 10 nucleotides agree with TRBD2. CDR1 is MGHRA and CDR2 is YSYEKL in the germline V gene. The CDR3 spans 17 residues. V shed 4 bases, J shed 2 bases, and the junction held 7 bases outside the gene matches.

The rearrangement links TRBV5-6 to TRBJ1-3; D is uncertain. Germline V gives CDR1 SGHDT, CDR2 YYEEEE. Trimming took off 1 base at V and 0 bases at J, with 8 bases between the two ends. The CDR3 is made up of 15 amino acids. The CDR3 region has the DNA TGTGCCAGCAGCTTGAAGGCGGGCTCTGGAAACACCATATATTTT. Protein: CASSLKAGSGNTIYF. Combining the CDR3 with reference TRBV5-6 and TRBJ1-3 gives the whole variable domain DAGVTQSPTHLIKTRGQQVTLRCSPKSGHDTVSWYQQALGQGPQFIFQYYEEEERQRGNFPDRFSGHQFPNYSSELNVNALLLGDSALYLCASSLKAGSGNTIYFGEGSWLTVV.

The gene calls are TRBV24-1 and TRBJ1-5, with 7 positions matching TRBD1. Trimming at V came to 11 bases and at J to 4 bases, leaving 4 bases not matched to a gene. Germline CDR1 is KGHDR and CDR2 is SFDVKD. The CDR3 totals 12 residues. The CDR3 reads CAISQGNQPQHF. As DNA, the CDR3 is TGTGCCATCTCACAGGGGAATCAGCCCCAGCATTTT.

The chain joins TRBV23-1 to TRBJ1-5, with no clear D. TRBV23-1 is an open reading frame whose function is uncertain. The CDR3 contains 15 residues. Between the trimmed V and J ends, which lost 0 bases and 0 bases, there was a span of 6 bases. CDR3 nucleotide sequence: TGCGCCAGCAGTCAATCTGGGGATAGCAATCAGCCCCAGCATTTT. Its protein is CASSQSGDSNQPQHF.

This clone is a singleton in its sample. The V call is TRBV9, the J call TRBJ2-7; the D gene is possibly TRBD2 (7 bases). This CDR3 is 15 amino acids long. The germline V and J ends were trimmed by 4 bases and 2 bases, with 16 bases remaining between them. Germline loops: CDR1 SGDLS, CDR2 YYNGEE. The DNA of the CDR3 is TGTGCCAGCAGCCTAGGGGGGGGCCTCACCTACGAGCAGTACTTC. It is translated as CASSLGGGLTYEQYF.

DNA for the CDR3: TGTGCCAGCAGCACGCGACAGGGGGTTGAGGAGACCCAGTACTTC. Translation: CASSTRQGVEETQYF. This chain uses TRBV21-1 with TRBJ2-5; the tabulated D call, TRBD1, remains unverified against the DNA. TRBV21-1 is annotated as a pseudogene. CDR3 length: 15 residues.

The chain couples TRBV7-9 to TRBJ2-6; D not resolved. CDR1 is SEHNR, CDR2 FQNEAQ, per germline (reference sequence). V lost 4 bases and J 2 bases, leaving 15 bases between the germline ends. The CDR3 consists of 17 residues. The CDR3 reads CASSSSLGTTGANVLTF. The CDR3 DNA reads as TGTGCCAGCAGCTCCTCGTTGGGAACCACTGGGGCCAACGTCCTGACTTTC.

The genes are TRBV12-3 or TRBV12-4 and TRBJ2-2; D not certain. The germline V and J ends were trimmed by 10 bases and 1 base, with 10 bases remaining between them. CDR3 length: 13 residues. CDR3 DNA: TGTGCCATCTCTAATCGGAACACCGGGGAGCTGTTTTTT. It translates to CAISNRNTGELFF.

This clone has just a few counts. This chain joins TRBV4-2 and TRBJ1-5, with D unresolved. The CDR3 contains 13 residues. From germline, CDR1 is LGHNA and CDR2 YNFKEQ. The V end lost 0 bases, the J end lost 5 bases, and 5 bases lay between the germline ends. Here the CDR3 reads CASSQDPHQPQHF. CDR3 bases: TGTGCCAGCAGCCAAGATCCACATCAGCCCCAGCATTTT.

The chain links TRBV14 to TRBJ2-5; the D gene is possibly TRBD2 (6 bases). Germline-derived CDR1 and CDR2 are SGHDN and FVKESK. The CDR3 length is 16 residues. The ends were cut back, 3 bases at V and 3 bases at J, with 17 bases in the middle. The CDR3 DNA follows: TGTGCCAGCAGCCAGCGAGCGGGCCTGGGGGAAGAGACCCAGTACTTC. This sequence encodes CASSQRAGLGEETQYF.

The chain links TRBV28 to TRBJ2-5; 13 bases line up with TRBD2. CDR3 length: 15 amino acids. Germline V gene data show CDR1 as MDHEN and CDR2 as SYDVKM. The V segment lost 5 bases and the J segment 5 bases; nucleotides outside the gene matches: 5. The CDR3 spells CASSQTSGGTETQYF. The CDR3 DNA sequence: TGTGCCAGCAGTCAGACTAGCGGGGGGACCGAGACCCAGTACTTC.

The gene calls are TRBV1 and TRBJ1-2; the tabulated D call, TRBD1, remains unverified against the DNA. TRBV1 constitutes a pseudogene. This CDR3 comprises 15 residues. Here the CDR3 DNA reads TGCACCAGCAGCCAAGATCTAGGACAAAACTATGGCTACACCTTC. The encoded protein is CTSSQDLGQNYGYTF.

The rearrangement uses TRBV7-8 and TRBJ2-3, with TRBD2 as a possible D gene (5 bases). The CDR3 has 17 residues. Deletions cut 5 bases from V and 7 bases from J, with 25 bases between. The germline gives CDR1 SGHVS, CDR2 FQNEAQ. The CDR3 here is CASSQLSTRVGVNTQYF. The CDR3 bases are TGTGCCAGCAGCCAATTGTCCACTAGAGTGGGCGTGAATACGCAGTATTTT. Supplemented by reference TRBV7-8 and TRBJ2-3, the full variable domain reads GAGVSQSPRYKVAKRGQDVALRCDPISGHVSLFWYQQALGQGPEFLTYFQNEAQLDKSGLPSDRFFAERPEGSVSTLKIQRTQQEDSAVYLCASSQLSTRVGVNTQYFGPGTRLTVL.

CDR3 region: CSVSWGQPREQYF. CDR3 DNA sequence: TGCAGCGTTTCGTGGGGACAACCTCGGGAGCAGTACTTC. This chain joins TRBV29-1 and TRBJ2-7; perhaps TRBD1 as D (6 bases). The germline V gene encodes CDR1 SQVTM and CDR2 ANQGSEA. CDR3 length: 13 amino acids. Trimming cost V 5 bases and J 7 bases, with 18 bases left between them.

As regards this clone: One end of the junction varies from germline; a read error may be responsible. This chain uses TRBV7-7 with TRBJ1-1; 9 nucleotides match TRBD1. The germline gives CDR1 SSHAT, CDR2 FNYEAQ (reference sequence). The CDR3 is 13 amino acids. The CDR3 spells CASSPWTGAEAFF. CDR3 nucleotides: TGTGCTAGCAGCCCATGGACAGGGGCCGAAGCTTTCTTT.

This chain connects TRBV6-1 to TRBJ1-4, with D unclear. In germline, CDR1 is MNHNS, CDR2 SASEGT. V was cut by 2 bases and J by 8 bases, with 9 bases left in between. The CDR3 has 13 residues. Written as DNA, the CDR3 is TGTGCCAGCAGTGAATCTCCAAACGAAAAACTGTTTTTT. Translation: CASSESPNEKLFF.